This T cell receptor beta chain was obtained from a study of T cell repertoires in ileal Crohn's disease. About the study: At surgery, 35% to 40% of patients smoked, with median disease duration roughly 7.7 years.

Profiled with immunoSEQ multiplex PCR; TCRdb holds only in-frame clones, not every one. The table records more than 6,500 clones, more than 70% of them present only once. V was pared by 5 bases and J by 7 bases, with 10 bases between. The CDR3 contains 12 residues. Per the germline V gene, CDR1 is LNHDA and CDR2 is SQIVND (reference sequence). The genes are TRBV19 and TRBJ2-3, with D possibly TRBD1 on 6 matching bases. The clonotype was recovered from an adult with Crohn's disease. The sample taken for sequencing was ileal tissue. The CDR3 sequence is CASSLGAHTQYF. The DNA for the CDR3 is TGTGCCAGTAGTCTGGGGGCCCATACGCAGTATTTT. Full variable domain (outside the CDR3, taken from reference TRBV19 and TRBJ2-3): DGGITQSPKYLFRKEGQNVTLSCEQNLNHDAMYWYRQDPGQGLRLIYYSQIVNDFQKGDIAEGYSVSREKKESFPLTVTSAQKNPTAFYLCASSLGAHTQYFGPGTRLTVL.